This record covers a single T cell receptor beta chain. CDR1 is SGHRS, CDR2 YFSETQ, per germline. The V gene lost 5 bases and the J gene lost 3 bases, with 6 bases spanning the gap. This CDR3 comprises 11 residues. This specimen comes from a study of T-cell memory formation after mild COVID-19. Using constant-segment primers, 5'RACE produced TCR alpha and TCR beta cDNA libraries carrying sample barcodes and UMIs. TCRdb itself ran the 5' RACE reads through MiXCR, one entry per CDR3 protein. The sample contains about 500,000 distinct CDR3 sequences, roughly 21% of which appear only once. Sequencing was carried out using PBMCs or a T cell subset sorted from them (not recorded which). The sequence was obtained from an adult woman who had mild COVID-19 (a few samples of this study predate the infection). Cell type and time point are not known. The chain joins TRBV5-1 to TRBJ2-7, with D unclear. Here the CDR3 DNA reads TGCGCCAGCAGGCTGGGCTACGAGCAGTACTTC. Protein product: CASRLGYEQYF.